The sequence of this TCR beta chain was determined in a study of metastatic and nonmetastatic thyroid tumors. Looking at the study overall: For malignant and benign thyroid patients, tumor or nodule tissue and blood were the sources whose repertoires were compared.

No patient received treatment before thyroid surgery. Trimming left V 5 bases short and J 3 bases short, with 21 bases between. The CDR3 consists of 17 residues. Germline V gives CDR1 MDHEN, CDR2 SYDVKM. The authors' processing: CDR3 was compared across clinicopathological groups, and the resulting differences were used to build a distant-metastasis classifier for papillary thyroid cancer. Using MiXCR, TCRdb re-called clones from the PCR reads. TCRdb assigned the V and J calls; the authors' analysis was not used. The table lists 27,000 or so clones, around a quarter of them singletons. The chain employs TRBV28 and TRBJ2-3; D is possibly TRBD1 (8 bases). The sequenced material came from blood. The sequence derives from a female donor with papillary thyroid cancer or a benign thyroid nodule (not recorded which). Some clones in this sample may be carry-over from other donors' samples. The DNA for the CDR3 is TGTGCCAGCAGTCTCGCCACATACAGGGGGGGAACAGATACGCAGTATTTT. It yields the protein CASSLATYRGGTDTQYF. The variable domain in full, with the rest retrieved from reference TRBV28 and TRBJ2-3, is DVKVTQSSRYLVKRTGEKVFLECVQDMDHENMFWYRQDPGLGLRLIYFSYDVKMKEKGDIPEGYSVSREKKERFSLILESASTNQTSMYLCASSLATYRGGTDTQYFGPGTRLTVL.